This T cell receptor (beta chain) is drawn from a study of control samples from healthy donors and cancer patients. This CDR3 is built from 13 residues. Germline trimming cut 7 bases from V and 1 base from J; bases unmatched to any gene: 3. Per the germline V gene, CDR1 is SQVTM and CDR2 is ANQGSEA. The data were produced by immunoSEQ multiplex PCR, yet TCRdb's version contains in-frame clones alone and is incomplete. In the table there are tens of thousands of clones, about 89% of which are singletons. Sequences were obtained from blood. This receptor was taken from a man between 50 and 59 years old in good health. The gene calls are TRBV29-1 and TRBJ2-2; TRBD1 agrees at 7 bases. The CDR3 coding sequence is TGCAGCGCGACAGGGAGGAACACCGGGGAGCTGTTTTTT. It codes for CSATGRNTGELFF.